Included here is one TCR beta chain sequence, with context. Some clones are missing from TCRdb's copy, which holds only in-frame ones; the method was immunoSEQ multiplex PCR. The sample has approximately 4,500 clones, 82% seen once. This sample was taken from a study of immune evolution from preneoplasia to lung adenocarcinoma. Trimming left V 4 bases short and J 2 bases short, with 16 bases between. The germline CDR1 and CDR2 sequences are SGHRS and YFSETQ. CDR3 length: 16 amino acids. The sequence came from a person aged 70 to 80 with lung adenocarcinoma. The chain uses TRBV5-1 and TRBJ1-3; the D is unclear. Sequencing used FFPE lung adenocarcinoma in situ tissue. The DNA of the CDR3 is TGCGCCAGCAGCGAGTCGGGTGTTAGTCCTGGAAACACCATATATTTT. Residues: CASSESGVSPGNTIYF.